This T cell receptor beta chain is drawn from a study of T cells in Graves' hyperthyroidism and ophthalmopathy. This clonotype was seen at least ten times. Amplification of TCR beta CDR3 regions was performed using RNA transcripts as template. First-round RT-PCR targeting the TCR CDR3 was performed with the HTBI primer set. TCRdb re-called the multiplex PCR reads through MiXCR, storing one row per CDR3 protein. The table includes hundreds of thousands of distinct CDR3 sequences, around 14% detected once. The TCR was taken from a young woman with Graves' hyperthyroidism. Material: blood.

The CDR3 DNA sequence: TGTGCCAGCAGCCAAGGGAACGGGGCCTCCTACGAGCAGTACTTC. Amino acids: CASSQGNGASYEQYF. The rearrangement uses TRBV3-1 and TRBJ2-7; D is perhaps TRBD1 or TRBD2 (5 bases each). Per germline, CDR1 LGHDT and CDR2 YNNKEL (reference sequence). Trimming stripped 1 base from V and 0 bases from J, with 10 bases between. The CDR3 contains 15 residues.